The clone carrying this T cell receptor beta chain was seen a handful of times. V trimming: 3 bases; J trimming: 8 bases; junction bases outside the gene matches: 9. Germline loops: CDR1 MDHEN, CDR2 SYDVKM. The length of the CDR3 is 15 residues. This sample stems from a study of blood T cells in healthy people across ages. Next came a second PCR, run for about 6 to 12 cycles, which used a sample-barcoded 5' primer along with a J-beta primer mix. The template-switch adaptor, which had 12 random nucleotides, put a tag on each cDNA molecule. TCRdb processed the 5' RACE reads anew with MiXCR; each CDR3 protein has one entry. The sample consists of about 730,000 distinct CDR3 sequences, approximately 43% of them appearing once.

This chain links TRBV28 with TRBJ2-1; 8 positions match TRBD1. Sample: blood. This sequence was found in a woman aged 55-70 years in good health. CDR3 in DNA: TGTGCCAGCAGTTTTGCAGGGGGCGTAATATATGAGCAGTTCTTC. The encoded protein is CASSFAGGVIYEQFF.